This TCR beta chain appears in the sequencing data of a study of T-cell reconstitution after alpha-beta-depleted transplantation in children listed by TCRdb under 2016. For context, the study as a whole: Using TCR repertoire profiling, the study followed T-cell immune reconstitution in a quantitative way in children after TCRalphabeta/CD19-depleted allogeneic hematopoietic cell transplantation. Broad study findings and their caveats: Over subsequent months, a decline in hyperexpanded clone frequencies was noted, and after one year, T-cell counts and TCRbeta diversity were mostly ascribed to newly produced T cells. In some patients, high TCRbeta diversity at day 60 was attributed to recipient T cells and intrathymic progenitors that had survived conditioning. The apparently early alphabetaT-cell count recovery about two months after transplant was reportedly dependent on only several hundred rapidly expanded clones derived from non-depleted graft cells.

Library preparation used PCR. The sequencing machine was an Illumina HiSeq 2500. TCR library preparation used molecular barcoding, with unique molecular identifiers applied to normalize quantification of the TCRbeta repertoire. TCRdb reprocessing: public reads trimmed at Q25 with fastp, clones called with MiXCR, in-frame beta chains kept. Identical CDR3 proteins give one entry, which carries the most common genes and DNA. Present in this sample are 450,000 to 700,000 distinct CDR3 sequences, approximately 30% of which were seen just once. Clones ranked in the top ten supply under 45% of the sample. Via the germline V gene, CDR1 is MDHEN and CDR2 SYDVKM. For this chain, trimming is 3 bases at the V end and 1 base at the J end, and the number of junction bases without a gene match is 3. The CDR3 spans 15 residues, from the cysteine through the phenylalanine. Only the CDR3 DNA stays, 45 bases, in frame from base 1.

With respect to this clonotype: Which antigen it targets is not known. Base qualities are missing; no much larger clone stands one base away.

According to the study, the label for this sample's treatment or condition signals: allogeneic hematopoietic cell transplantation with graft depleted of TCRalphabeta T cells and CD19 B cells. The children who served as transplant recipients had been given grafts of TCRalphabeta/CD19-depleted allogeneic hematopoietic cells. This clonotype originated in a boy younger than two with Wiskott-Aldrich syndrome, due to receive a stem cell transplant. Here the sequenced sample was PBMCs, taken before TCRalphabeta/CD19-depleted stem cell transplant. The chain links TRBV28 with TRBJ2-3; TRBD1 lines up with 8 middle nucleotides. CDR3 reads: CASSFPDRGTDTQYF. The sequenced DNA is TGTGCCAGCAGTTTTCCGGACAGGGGCACAGATACGCAGTATTTT.